Below, 12 T cell receptor beta chains from the same sample are listed, as sequenced in a study of OX40 agonist ivuxolimab in advanced cancers. The library was generated by the immunoSEQ multiplex PCR assay. Sourced from immuneACCESS, this table was stored by TCRdb with only in-frame sequences that have V and J called. A share of the clones is absent; for the studies checked, an unresolved V gene accounts for under half, and the remainder has no known explanation. The sample table lists about 61,000 clones, around 89% of them with a count of one. The ten largest clones represent roughly 1.9% of the sample. The specimen comprised CD4+ or CD8+ T cells sorted from blood, sampled in a trial of the OX40 agonist ivuxolimab. Receptors were obtained from an adult with an advanced solid tumor such as melanoma, head and neck, liver or kidney cancer.

The chain is built from TRBV11-1 and TRBJ1-1, with D tentatively TRBD1 (5 bases). Looked up from germline, CDR1 is SGHAT and CDR2 is FQDESV (reference sequence). There are 14 residues in the CDR3. V lost 5 bases to trimming and J lost 2 bases, with 12 bases between them. DNA of the CDR3: TGTGCCAGCAGCCCCTCCAGGGTTAACACTGAAGCTTTCTTT. This sequence encodes CASSPSRVNTEAFF.

This chain joins TRBV4-3 and TRBJ1-4; D not certain. Trimming pared 3 bases from V and 11 bases from J, leaving 19 bases between. Germline V CDR1 and CDR2: LGHNA, YSLEER. The CDR3 has 15 residues. In nucleotides, the CDR3 is TGCGCCAGCAGCCAGGAGGAGCTTGACCGCGGGAAACTGTTTTTT. Translated: CASSQEELDRGKLFF.

The chain couples TRBV11-2 to TRBJ1-1, with D unresolved. V lost 6 bases and J 5 bases, leaving 13 bases between the germline ends. Germline-derived CDR1 and CDR2 are SGHAT and FQNNGV. The CDR3 is 13 residues long. CDR3 bases: TGTGCCAGCAGATACAGTGCGGGAACTGAAGCTTTCTTT. Protein: CASRYSAGTEAFF.

The genes are TRBV6-4 and TRBJ2-5, with TRBD2 matching 11 bases. Germline V lookup: CDR1 MRHNA, CDR2 SNTAGT. The CDR3 extends over 20 amino acids. The junction had 14 bases not matched to a gene; V was cut back by 2 bases and J by 0 bases. The CDR3, as DNA: TGTGCCAGCAGTGACGTCCTACTAGCGGGAGTGCCTAAGTACCAAGAGACCCAGTACTTC. Translated: CASSDVLLAGVPKYQETQYF.

The chain uses TRBV27 and TRBJ2-7, with D tentatively TRBD1 (7 bases). This CDR3 has 16 residues. Germline loops: CDR1 MNHEY, CDR2 SMNVEV (reference sequence). V was trimmed by 5 bases and J by 5 bases, leaving 22 bases between them. As DNA, the CDR3 is TGTGCCAGCAGTCGGGGGCTACCGACAGGGCCAAACGAGCAGTACTTC. Protein product: CASSRGLPTGPNEQYF.

In DNA form, the CDR3 reads TGCAGTGCTAGAGTCTTCCGTGAGCAGTTCTTC. It codes for CSARVFREQFF. V is TRBV20-1 and J is TRBJ2-1; D is undetermined. V was cut by 1 base and J by 9 bases, with 7 bases left in between. Germline lookup yields CDR1 DFQATT and CDR2 SNEGSKA (reference sequence). The CDR3 has 11 amino acids.

CDR3 nucleotide sequence: TGTGCCAGCAGCTCCTCGGGACGTAGGACTGTCACTGAAGCTTTCTTT. This encodes CASSSSGRRTVTEAFF. The genes are TRBV13 and TRBJ1-1; D may be TRBD1 (5 bases). Germline V CDR1 and CDR2: PRHDT, FYEKMQ (reference sequence). V was clipped by 4 bases and J by 4 bases, with 19 bases between them. The CDR3 covers 16 residues.

On this clone itself: Sequence at one end of the junction differs from germline and may be a read error. This chain connects TRBV19 to TRBJ1-1; 12 bases fit TRBD1. The length of the CDR3 is 16 residues. Germline V gene lookup returns CDR1 LNHDA and CDR2 SQIVND (reference sequence). The CDR3, as DNA: TGTGCCAGTAGGATAGGGACAGGGGGCCGTAACACTGAAGCTTTCTTT. This sequence encodes CASRIGTGGRNTEAFF.

This clone was observed a handful of times. V usage is TRBV11-3 and J usage is TRBJ2-3; 7 nucleotides line up with TRBD2. The CDR3 covers 16 residues. The V gene's germline CDR1 is SGHNT and CDR2 YENEEA. With 5 bases clipped from V and 0 bases from J, the junction kept 8 bases outside the gene matches. The CDR3 loop is CASSPTSWTSTDTQYF. In DNA, the CDR3 is TGTGCCAGCAGCCCGACTAGCTGGACTAGCACAGATACGCAGTATTTT.

CDR3 residues: CASSGTATGNTIYF. The CDR3 nucleotides read TGTGCCAGTAGCGGGACAGCAACTGGAAACACCATATATTTT. V gene TRBV19 combines with J gene TRBJ1-3, with 7 bases that match TRBD1. V lost 6 bases and J lost 2; bases outside the gene matches: 4. This CDR3 spans 14 amino acids. The germline V gene has CDR1 LNHDA and CDR2 SQIVND (reference sequence).

The chain combines TRBV19 with TRBJ1-2; TRBD1 might be the D (5 bases). The CDR3 runs 17 residues. V was pared by 4 bases and J by 7 bases, with 25 bases between. Germline loops: CDR1 LNHDA, CDR2 SQIVND (reference sequence). CDR3 sequence: CASSTPKGPTKVGGYTF. The CDR3 nucleotides are TGTGCCAGTAGTACCCCAAAGGGACCTACGAAGGTCGGTGGCTACACCTTC.

The chain recombines TRBV5-1 with TRBJ1-2; D gene ambiguous. CDR3 length: 12 amino acids. Trimming cost V 0 bases and J 3 bases, with 3 bases left between them. Germline V CDR1 and CDR2: SGHRS, YFSETQ. CDR3 bases: TGCGCCAGCAGCTTGGGAGACTATGGCTACACCTTC. This codes for CASSLGDYGYTF.